The source of this TCR beta chain is a study of T-cell memory formation after mild COVID-19. One entry per CDR3 protein, called by TCRdb with MiXCR from the 5' RACE reads. The sample lists approximately 350,000 distinct CDR3 sequences, over 10% occurring once. A few counts support this clonotype. This TCR came from a man younger than 30 who had mild COVID-19 (a few samples of this study predate the infection). Cell type and time point are not known. The sequenced material came from PBMCs or a T cell subset sorted from them (not recorded which).

This chain's CDR3 is CATSDSRTGGLGYTF. In nucleotides, the CDR3 is TGTGCCACCAGTGACTCCCGGACAGGGGGCCTGGGCTACACCTTC. This sequence joins TRBV24-1 and TRBJ1-2; 11 nucleotides align to TRBD1. V was clipped by 4 bases and J by 8 bases; unmatched bases: 8. Germline assignment: CDR1 KGHDR and CDR2 SFDVKD. The CDR3 consists of 15 residues.